Following are 5 T cell receptor beta chains from one sample sequenced in a study of cytomegalovirus exposure and HLA in healthy donors. With 60 Vbeta and 13 Jbeta primers, the PCR was carried out. Assay used: immunoSEQ multiplex PCR; TCRdb lists only in-frame clones, some missing. This table holds 90,000 to 130,000 clones. Sequenced material: PBMCs. The origin of the receptors is a man in his forties in good health and CMV-seropositive.

V usage is TRBV7-9 and J usage is TRBJ1-5; D is unresolved. The CDR3 totals 14 residues. Per the germline V gene, CDR1 is SEHNR and CDR2 is FQNEAQ (reference sequence). The V end was cut by 6 bases, the J end by 7 bases, with 16 bases between. The CDR3 protein is CASSFGEVGQPQHF. CDR3 DNA sequence: TGTGCCAGCAGTTTTGGGGAGGTGGGACAGCCCCAGCATTTT.

V is TRBV5-1 and J is TRBJ2-6; tentatively, D is TRBD1 (5 bases). V gave up 5 bases and J gave up 2 bases, with 8 bases separating them. CDR1 and CDR2 from the germline V gene are SGHRS and YFSETQ. The CDR3 contains 14 residues. CDR3 nucleotides: TGCGCCAGCAGTTTAGGGGCTGGGGCCAACGTCCTGACTTTC. Translating it yields CASSLGAGANVLTF.

CDR3 in DNA: TGTGCCAGCACCTGGACAGGGGGAAAGGGTGAAAAACTGTTTTTT. Protein sequence: CASTWTGGKGEKLFF. This chain joins TRBV27 and TRBJ1-4; 10 bases align to TRBD1. The CDR3 sequence is 15 residues long. With 7 bases clipped from V and 7 bases from J, the junction kept 9 bases outside the gene matches. Germline CDR1 MNHEY, CDR2 SMNVEV (reference sequence).

The chain is built from TRBV4-3 and TRBJ1-5; 8 bases fit TRBD1. The CDR3 contains 14 residues. Per the germline V gene, CDR1 is LGHNA and CDR2 is YSLEER. V shed 4 bases and J 7 bases; nucleotides not matched to a gene: 6. DNA for the CDR3: TGCGCCAGCAGCCCAGGACAGGGAGGCCAGCCCCAGCATTTT. Translated: CASSPGQGGQPQHF.

J is TRBJ2-1 and V is TRBV30; TRBD2 matches at 7 bases. Germline values: CDR1 GTSNPN, CDR2 SVGIG (reference sequence). The CDR3 length is 18 residues. The J segment lost 2 bases and the V segment lost 2 bases, leaving 15 bases of the junction unmatched. CDR3 residues: CAWSPSKSSGTPYNEQFF. The CDR3 DNA reads TGTGCCTGGAGTCCCTCCAAATCCAGCGGGACCCCCTACAATGAGCAGTTCTTC. The whole variable domain, remainder taken from reference TRBV30 and TRBJ2-1, is SQTIHQWPATLVQPVGSPLSLECTVEGTSNPNLYWYRQAAGRGLQLLFYSVGIGQISSEVPQNLSASRPQDRQFILSSKKLLLSDSGFYLCAWSPSKSSGTPYNEQFFGPGTRLTVL.